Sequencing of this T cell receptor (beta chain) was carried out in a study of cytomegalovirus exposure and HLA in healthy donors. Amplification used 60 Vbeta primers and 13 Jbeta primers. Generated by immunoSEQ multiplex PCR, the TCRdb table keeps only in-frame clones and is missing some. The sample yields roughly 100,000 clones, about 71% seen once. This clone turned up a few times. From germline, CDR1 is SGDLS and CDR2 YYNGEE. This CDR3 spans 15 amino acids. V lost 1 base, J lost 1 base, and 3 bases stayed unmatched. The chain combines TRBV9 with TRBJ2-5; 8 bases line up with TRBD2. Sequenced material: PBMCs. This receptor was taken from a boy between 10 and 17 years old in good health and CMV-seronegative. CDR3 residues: CASSVHGRGQETQYF. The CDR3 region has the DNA TGTGCCAGCAGCGTACACGGGAGGGGCCAAGAGACCCAGTACTTC.